The next 20 T cell receptor beta chains were all read from a single sample in a study of blood T cells in healthy people across ages. Next came a second PCR, run for roughly 6 to 11 cycles, which used a sample-barcoded 5' primer along with a J-beta primer mix. TCRdb ran MiXCR on the 5' RACE reads and lists one entry per CDR3 protein. Of 1.5 million or so distinct CDR3 sequences in the sample, roughly 43% were seen once. Sequenced sample: blood. The receptors derive from a young woman in good health.

A few counts support this clonotype. V is TRBV21-1 and J is TRBJ2-7. TRBV21-1 represents a pseudogene. This CDR3 contains 14 residues. The CDR3, as DNA: TGTGCCGATAAGACCAGACGAGGTTCCTACGAGCAGTACTTC. Protein product: CADKTRRGSYEQYF.

This clonotype has only a few counts. The CDR3 reads CASSSTDTYEQYF. DNA for the CDR3: TGTGCCAGCAGCTCCACAGATACCTACGAGCAGTACTTC. This rearrangement joins TRBV7-2 to TRBJ2-7; D uncertain. Trimming took off 4 bases at V and 2 bases at J, with 9 bases between the two ends. Germline loops: CDR1 SGHTA, CDR2 FQGNSA. The CDR3 totals 13 residues.

The chain combines TRBV28 with TRBJ1-1, with a possible D match to TRBD1 (5 bases). Germline assignment: CDR1 MDHEN and CDR2 SYDVKM. Deletions cut 7 bases from V and 1 base from J, with 13 bases between. The CDR3 contains 14 residues. In nucleotides, the CDR3 is TGTGCCAGCAACTTTCGGGGGGGGAACACTGAAGCTTTCTTT. Its translation: CASNFRGGNTEAFF.

The V call is TRBV12-3 or TRBV12-4, the J call TRBJ1-4; no reliable D call. The CDR3 spans 15 residues. V was trimmed by 3 bases and J by 8 bases, leaving 16 bases between them. The CDR3 loop reads CASSFTTGVYEKLFF. CDR3 nucleotide sequence: TGTGCCAGCAGTTTCACGACGGGAGTATACGAAAAACTGTTTTTT.

The CDR3 coding sequence is TGTGCCAGCAGCTTAGCGCCCGACAGAAATCAGCCCCAGCATTTT. This sequence encodes CASSLAPDRNQPQHF. This chain links TRBV7-9 with TRBJ1-5; D possibly corresponds to TRBD1 (5 bases). This CDR3 is 15 amino acids long. The germline CDR1 and CDR2 sequences are SEHNR and FQNEAQ (reference sequence). Trimming stripped 0 bases from V and 4 bases from J, with 10 bases between. The whole variable domain, remainder taken from reference TRBV7-9 and TRBJ1-5, is DTGVSQNPRHKITKRGQNVTFRCDPISEHNRLYWYRQTLGQGPEFLTYFQNEAQLEKSRLLSDRFSAERPKGSFSTLEIQRTEQGDSAMYLCASSLAPDRNQPQHFGDGTRLSIL.

The V gene is TRBV28, the J gene TRBJ2-7; D uncertain. V lost 3 bases and J lost 0, with 15 bases in between. Germline lookup yields CDR1 MDHEN and CDR2 SYDVKM. This CDR3 region has 16 residues. Written as DNA, the CDR3 is TGTGCCAGCAGTTTTGCCCACCTCCTGAGCTCCTACGAGCAGTACTTC. Translation gives CASSFAHLLSSYEQYF. The full variable domain, with the rest looked up from reference TRBV28 and TRBJ2-7, is DVKVTQSSRYLVKRTGEKVFLECVQDMDHENMFWYRQDPGLGLRLIYFSYDVKMKEKGDIPEGYSVSREKKERFSLILESASTNQTSMYLCASSFAHLLSSYEQYFGPGTRLTVT.

This clonotype was seen a few times. CDR3 in DNA: TGCAGTGCTAGAGAGCAATACGAGCAGTACTTC. It yields the protein CSAREQYEQYF. The V and J genes are TRBV20-1 and TRBJ2-5; no reliable D call. The last part of the DNA fits TRBJ2-7 better; the J call may be wrong. The CDR3 is 11 residues long. CDR1 is DFQATT and CDR2 is SNEGSKA in the germline V gene (reference sequence).

This clonotype was counted a few times. This sequence joins TRBV7-9 and TRBJ2-1, with D perhaps matching TRBD1 or TRBD2 (5 bases each). The J call may be wrong; the DNA end is better matched by TRBJ2-7. The CDR3 contains 15 residues. The germline V gene encodes CDR1 SEHNR and CDR2 FQNEAQ (reference sequence). The CDR3 loop reads CASSPGWGSYNEQYF. The CDR3 coding sequence is TGTGCCAGCAGCCCCGGGTGGGGGTCCTACAATGAGCAGTACTTC.

This clonotype came up a few times. The chain couples TRBV6-2 or TRBV6-3 to TRBJ2-7; D is tentatively TRBD1 or TRBD2 (5 bases each). CDR3 size: 14 residues. Deletions cut 0 bases from V and 7 bases from J, with 13 bases between. Germline V gives CDR1 MNHEY, CDR2 SVGEGT. Here the CDR3 DNA reads TGTGCCAGCAGTTACTCTTTTGGGGGAGTGGAGCAGTACTTC. Its protein is CASSYSFGGVEQYF.

This clonotype has only a few counts. The chain uses TRBV18 and TRBJ1-1, with D uncertain. Deletions cut 2 bases from V and 0 bases from J, with 10 bases between. Germline V gene data show CDR1 as KGHSH and CDR2 as LQKENI. The CDR3 length is 15 residues. CDR3: CASSPEGTVNTEAFF. CDR3 coding DNA: TGTGCCAGCTCACCAGAGGGAACGGTGAACACTGAAGCTTTCTTT.

This rearrangement joins TRBV7-9 to TRBJ1-5; D is undetermined. The V end lost 7 bases, the J end lost 4 bases, and 17 bases lay between the germline ends. Germline V CDR1 and CDR2: SEHNR, FQNEAQ (reference sequence). This CDR3 spans 15 amino acids. CDR3 sequence: CASTAFGSGNQPQHF. As DNA, the CDR3 is TGTGCCAGCACCGCTTTCGGTTCAGGTAATCAGCCCCAGCATTTT.

This clonotype was counted between two and nine times. V and J are TRBV6-2 or TRBV6-3 and TRBJ1-6; D is possibly TRBD1 (5 bases). With 10 bases removed from V and 9 bases from J, the gap between germline ends came to 16 bases. The CDR3 sequence is 13 residues long. Germline V gene data show CDR1 as MNHEY and CDR2 as SVGEGT. CDR3 DNA: TGTGCCACCGGGGGGACCGTGGTTTCACCCCTCCACTTT. Encoded protein: CATGGTVVSPLHF.

This clonotype was counted between two and nine times. Relative to the germline gene, one junction end is altered; a read error may explain this. This rearrangement joins TRBV29-1 to TRBJ2-5; unclear D gene. The CDR3 spans 13 residues. The germline V gene encodes CDR1 SQVTM and CDR2 ANQGSEA. The chain's CDR3 is CSVAETTQQTQYF. The CDR3 region has the DNA TGCAGCGTTGCAGAGACAACCCAACAGACCCAGTACTTC.

The rearrangement uses TRBV30 and TRBJ1-2, with D maybe TRBD1 (5 bases). CDR3 size: 15 residues. Germline values: CDR1 GTSNPN, CDR2 SVGIG (reference sequence). Trimming removed 5 bases from V and 7 bases from J, with 23 bases in between. CDR3 region: CAWASGGTGFGGYTF. For the CDR3, the DNA is TGTGCCTGGGCTAGTGGTGGGACCGGTTTTGGTGGCTACACCTTC.

This clonotype was found a few times. This rearrangement joins TRBV27 to TRBJ2-1; D possibly uses TRBD1 or TRBD2 (5 bases each). Germline CDR1 reads MNHEY; CDR2 reads SMNVEV (reference sequence). This CDR3 contains 14 residues. The ends were cut back, 5 bases at V and 4 bases at J, with 12 bases in the middle. The CDR3 protein is CASSLGPRYNEQFF. The DNA for the CDR3 is TGTGCCAGCAGTCTGGGACCGAGGTACAATGAGCAGTTCTTC.

Here the CDR3 reads CASSIRVAGGSTDTQYF. The CDR3, as DNA: TGTGCCAGCAGCATTCGAGTAGCGGGAGGGAGTACAGATACGCAGTATTTT. The chain recombines TRBV9 with TRBJ2-3; 11 bases fit TRBD2. The CDR3 is 17 residues long. Trimming removed 4 bases from V and 3 bases from J; junction bases left unmatched: 10. Germline lookup yields CDR1 SGDLS and CDR2 YYNGEE. Full variable domain (outside the CDR3, taken from reference TRBV9 and TRBJ2-3): DSGVTQTPKHLITATGQRVTLRCSPRSGDLSVYWYQQSLDQGLQFLIQYYNGEERAKGNILERFSAQQFPDLHSELNLSSLELGDSALYFCASSIRVAGGSTDTQYFGPGTRLTVL.

This clonotype was detected a few times. J is TRBJ2-3 and V is TRBV12-3 or TRBV12-4; the match to TRBD1 covers 7 bases. Trimming at V came to 6 bases and at J to 11 bases, leaving 20 bases not matched to a gene. This CDR3 has 16 residues. The CDR3 spells CASSPPWTGYNWEQYF. The CDR3 coding sequence is TGTGCCAGCAGCCCCCCGTGGACAGGCTACAATTGGGAGCAGTATTTT.

CDR3 sequence: CASSPTGTSIRKAYEQYF. The CDR3 DNA sequence: TGTGCCAGCAGCCCAACCGGGACTAGTATTCGGAAGGCCTACGAGCAGTACTTC. The V gene is TRBV2, the J gene TRBJ2-7; 8 nucleotides align to TRBD2. V was pared by 6 bases and J by 2 bases, with 18 bases of the junction left unmatched. The CDR3 runs 18 residues. Germline CDR1 SNHLY, CDR2 FYNNEI.

The rearrangement links TRBV6-5 to TRBJ2-7; TRBD1 matches at 9 bases. Germline V gene sequence: CDR1 MNHEY, CDR2 SVGAGI. Germline trimming cut 5 bases from V and 5 bases from J; bases unmatched to any gene: 10. The CDR3 contains 15 residues. Written as DNA, the CDR3 is TGTGCCAGCAGTCCCCGAGGGACAGGGATAGACGAGCAGTACTTC. Translation: CASSPRGTGIDEQYF.

The chain couples TRBV2 to TRBJ1-1; D ambiguous. Trimming pared 8 bases from V and 4 bases from J, leaving 14 bases between. Germline lookup yields CDR1 SNHLY and CDR2 FYNNEI. The CDR3 consists of 13 residues. The CDR3, as DNA: TGTGCCAGCCTTGGGTCGCGGGCCACTGAAGCTTTCTTT. Amino acid sequence: CASLGSRATEAFF.